The sequence of this TCR beta chain was determined in a study of T cell repertoires in cytomegalovirus infection. The overall study: It was the public TCR beta signatures that indicated both CMV infection and matching HLA type. The study's findings and limits: Dominating the ex vivo response were TCR beta clonotypes that were CMV-specific and HLA-C-restricted. Frequencies of public TCR beta families were cumulated, and this identified carriers of CMV plus the relevant HLA.

The CDR3 length is 11 residues. V lost 2 bases and J 9 bases, leaving 8 bases between the germline ends. Per germline, CDR1 MNHNY and CDR2 SVGAGI (reference sequence). Remarks on this clonotype: Its cognate antigen is unknown.

One entry per CDR3 protein, called by TCRdb with MiXCR from the reads. The profile shows about 440,000 distinct CDR3 sequences, approximately 33% of them singletons. The receptor was derived from a human donor in good health (CMV status not recorded). Some clones in this sample may be carry-over from other donors' samples. Sequencing was done on a sample of PBMCs. The chain employs TRBV6-6 and TRBJ2-7; TRBD1 is a possible D gene (5 bases). DNA for the CDR3: TGTGCCAGCAGTTACGGGGCAGTGCAGTACTTC. Translated: CASSYGAVQYF.